Described below is a single T cell receptor beta chain sequence and its context. Germline-derived CDR1 and CDR2 are SGHNT and YYREEE (reference sequence). CDR3 size: 12 residues. Trimming took 0 bases from V and 4 from J, leaving 2 bases between them. The entry originates in a study of T cell responses to AZD1222 COVID-19 vaccine. Sequencing was performed with immunoSEQ multiplex PCR; in TCRdb, only in-frame clones are kept and a portion is missing. The sample holds some 96,000 clones, about 93% seen once. The chain carries TRBV5-4 and TRBJ1-3; D ambiguous. This specimen consisted of peripheral blood, obtained on day 0 of AZD1222 vaccination. This receptor was obtained from an adult in good health. This CDR3 reads CASSLAGNTIYF. Written as DNA, the CDR3 is TGTGCCAGCAGCTTGGCCGGAAACACCATATATTTT.